The clone carrying this TCR beta chain was counted a few times. In the original analysis: Quantification of nucleated cells was approximated via reference gene primer amplification. Data came from immunoSEQ multiplex PCR; TCRdb stores just in-frame clones and leaves some out. The DNA gave D and trimming, while V, J and clone size come from that table. The table has about 140,000 clones, roughly 76% seen once; the top ten hold roughly 8.9%. The record originates from a study of blood T cell repertoires in COVID-19. Deletions cut 6 bases from V and 8 bases from J, with 15 bases between. Germline CDR1 reads SEHNR; CDR2 reads FQNEAQ (reference sequence). This CDR3 has 13 amino acids.

V usage is TRBV7-9 and J usage is TRBJ2-3, with D perhaps matching TRBD1 (6 bases). Sample: peripheral blood. The sequence was collected from a woman aged 50 to 60 with active or convalescent COVID-19. The CDR3 is CASRTRGSSTQYF. The CDR3 coding sequence is TGTGCCAGCAGGACCAGGGGTTCAAGTACGCAGTATTTT.